This T cell receptor (beta chain) was profiled in a study of response to subunit inactivated influenza vaccine. Study-level points and caveats: Each seasonal influenza vaccination recruits few new T cells, the authors suggested.

The V and J ends lost 2 bases and 2 bases respectively, with 10 bases between them. Germline V gene sequence: CDR1 MNHEY, CDR2 SVGAGI. The CDR3 is 14 amino acids. A note on this clonotype: The antigen is unknown.

In TCRdb, the RT-PCR reads were re-called with MiXCR into one record per CDR3 protein. The sample consists of some 600,000 distinct CDR3 sequences, around 15% of them appearing once. The chain uses TRBV6-5 and TRBJ2-7, with TRBD2 as a possible D gene (5 bases). The sequences come from PBMCs from blood, collected about 14 days before vaccination. The receptor's source is a man aged 50 to 59 who received an inactivated influenza vaccine. CDR3 region: CASSYEGVTYEQYF. The CDR3 coding sequence is TGTGCCAGCAGTTACGAGGGCGTTACCTACGAGCAGTACTTC.